This entry features one TCR beta chain sequence. CDR1 and CDR2 from the germline V gene are LNHDA and SQIVND (reference sequence). Trimming took off 1 base at V and 1 base at J, with 8 bases between the two ends. The CDR3 is made up of 15 amino acids. Profiled with immunoSEQ multiplex PCR; TCRdb holds only in-frame clones, not every one. This sample has some 130,000 clones, with around 96% found just once. During corrective heart surgery, resections were taken, and the thymus tissue came from them. This sample is part of a study of human thymus T cells. The TCR sequence derives from a boy in the first two years of life with a congenital heart defect but otherwise immunologically healthy. The sequencing input was thymus tissue. The genes are TRBV19 and TRBJ2-1; tentatively, D is TRBD2 (5 bases). The CDR3 bases are TGTGCCAGTAGTATAGGAGGGAAATCCTACAATGAGCAGTTCTTC. It codes for CASSIGGKSYNEQFF.